This is a list of T cell receptor beta chains from one sample in a study of CD8+ T cells in alopecia areata. Only in-frame clones appear in the TCRdb table, and some are missing; sequencing was by immunoSEQ multiplex PCR. The top ten hold around 30% of the sample, which has roughly 120,000 clones, 50% to 75% seen once. The material was CD8+ T cells sorted from blood, obtained at week 4, from a patient treated with tofacitinib. Receptors originate from a human donor with alopecia areata. The CDR3 runs from the conserved cysteine through the conserved F or W. Each record gives: V gene, J gene, D gene, CDR3 protein. A D gene is named only where the DNA matches it firmly.

>TRBV30|TRBJ2-5|NA
CAWSGVGGQETQYF
>TRBV9|TRBJ2-3|NA
CASSGAGGTDTQYF
>TRBV7-9|TRBJ1-6|NA
CASRRDGPLHF
>TRBV11-1|TRBJ2-5|TRBD2
CASSWTSAGAETQYF
>TRBV15|TRBJ2-7|NA
CATSRDRGLDRIYEQYF
>TRBV30|TRBJ1-2|NA
CAWSRQDGYTF
>TRBV30|TRBJ1-2|NA
CACRKPRYGYTF
>TRBV6-1|TRBJ1-2|NA
CASSEGLRGGTDGYTF
>TRBV4-1|TRBJ2-7|NA
CASSQEDRIYEQYF
>TRBV30|TRBJ2-7|NA
CAWSPTGSEQYF
>TRBV7-9|TRBJ2-4|TRBD2
CASSPPRGGLEENIQYF
>TRBV27|TRBJ2-7|NA
CASSSFDREDSYEQYF
>TRBV30|TRBJ1-1|NA
CAWSENGEAFF
>TRBV29-1|TRBJ1-3|NA
CSVGGLSGNTIYF
>TRBV5-6|TRBJ2-5|TRBD1
CASSSDRQETQYF
>TRBV7-9|TRBJ2-7|TRBD2
CASSPPGGGDSYEQYF
>TRBV27|TRBJ1-1|TRBD1
CASSSQGTEAFF
>TRBV6-4|TRBJ2-3|NA
CASSDGTADTQYF
>TRBV2|TRBJ2-1|TRBD2
CASSDWTSGGNEQFF
>TRBV29-1|TRBJ2-1|TRBD2
CSAGLAGANEQFF
>TRBV30|TRBJ1-1|TRBD1
CAWSVSTGGSEAFF
>TRBV30|TRBJ1-2|NA
CAWSVSQSYGYTF
>TRBV7-2|TRBJ1-2|NA
CASSLDSPGDGYTF
>TRBV29-1|TRBJ2-5|TRBD2
CSVVKADSGVQETQYF
>TRBV23-1|TRBJ1-1|NA
CASSQFSLGRAHTEAFF
>TRBV29-1|TRBJ1-1|NA
CSVEEQGNTEAFF
>TRBV7-9|TRBJ2-3|NA
CASSIRLPDTQYF
>TRBV9|TRBJ2-5|NA
CASSVDRDETQYF
>TRBV13|TRBJ2-3|NA
CASSPLISDTQYF
>TRBV5-4|TRBJ2-2|NA
CASSQEGTNTGELFF
>TRBV30|TRBJ2-3|TRBD2
CAWTPGGPHF
>TRBV29-1|TRBJ2-6|NA
CSVETRTVPSGANVLTF
>TRBV7-9|TRBJ1-4|NA
CASSLEDGTGLFF
>TRBV25-1|TRBJ2-2|NA
CASSEYNTGELFF
>TRBV27|TRBJ1-2|NA
CASSLSGGYGYTF
>TRBV6-5|TRBJ2-5|NA
CASSRYAAQETQYF
>TRBV30|TRBJ1-1|NA
CAWSPGGGGTEAFF
>TRBV7-9|TRBJ2-2|NA
CASSQDTGELFF
>TRBV11-2|TRBJ1-5|NA
CASSGDFSNQPQHF
>TRBV11-2|TRBJ1-6|NA
CASRPPQGLSSPLHF
>TRBV9|TRBJ1-1|TRBD1
CASSETGTGGYTEAFF
>TRBV4-1|TRBJ2-7|NA
CASSPGPSQYEQYF
>TRBV7-9|TRBJ2-7|NA
CASSLSPYEQYF
>TRBV7-2|TRBJ2-7|NA
CASSPEPGLYEQYF
>TRBV29-1|TRBJ1-2|TRBD1
CSVESMGQVNTGYTF
>TRBV30|TRBJ2-7|NA
CAWSEAVYEQYF
>TRBV7-9|TRBJ2-1|TRBD1
CASSLVKGAEFF
>TRBV30|TRBJ1-4|NA
CAWRGNDEKLFF
>TRBV30|TRBJ1-1|NA
CAWSVSASAGNTEAFF
>TRBV9|TRBJ1-3|NA
CASSVAGGQGNTIYF
>TRBV27|TRBJ2-7|TRBD1
CASRPGQAYEQYF
>TRBV30|TRBJ2-1|TRBD2
CAWGTSLYNEQFF
>TRBV7-9|TRBJ1-2|NA
CASSPSGTAQGYTF
>TRBV6-5|TRBJ2-3|NA
CASSRDGGPDTQYF
>TRBV7-9|TRBJ2-7|NA
CASSLRGIEQYF
>TRBV19|TRBJ1-5|NA
CASWGGAYQPQHF
>TRBV7-2|TRBJ2-5|NA
CASSLVQGRIETQYF
>TRBV28|TRBJ2-7|NA
CASSSWDYEQYF